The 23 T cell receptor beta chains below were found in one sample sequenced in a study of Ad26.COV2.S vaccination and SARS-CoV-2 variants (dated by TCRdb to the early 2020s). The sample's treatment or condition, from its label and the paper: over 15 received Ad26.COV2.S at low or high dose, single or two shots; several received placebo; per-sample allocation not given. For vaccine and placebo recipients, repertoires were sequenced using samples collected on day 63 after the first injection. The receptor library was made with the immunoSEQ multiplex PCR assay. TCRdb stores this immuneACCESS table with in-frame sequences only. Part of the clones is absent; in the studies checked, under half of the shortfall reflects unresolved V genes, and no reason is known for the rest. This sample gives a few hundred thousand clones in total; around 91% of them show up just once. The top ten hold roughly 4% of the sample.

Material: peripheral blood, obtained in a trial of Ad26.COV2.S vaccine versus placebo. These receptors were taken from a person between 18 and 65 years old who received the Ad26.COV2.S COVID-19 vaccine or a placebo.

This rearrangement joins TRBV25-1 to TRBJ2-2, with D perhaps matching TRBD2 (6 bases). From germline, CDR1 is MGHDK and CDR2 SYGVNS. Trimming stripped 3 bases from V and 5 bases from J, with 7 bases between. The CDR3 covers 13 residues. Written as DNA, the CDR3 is TGTGCCAGCAGTGAGGCGGGGACCGGGGAGCTGTTTTTT. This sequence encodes CASSEAGTGELFF.

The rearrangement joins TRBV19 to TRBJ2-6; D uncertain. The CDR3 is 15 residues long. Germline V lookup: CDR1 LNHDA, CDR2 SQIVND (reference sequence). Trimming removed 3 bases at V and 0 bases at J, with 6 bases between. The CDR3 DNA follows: TGTGCCAGTAGTATTACGGGCTCTGGGGCCAACGTCCTGACTTTC. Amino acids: CASSITGSGANVLTF.

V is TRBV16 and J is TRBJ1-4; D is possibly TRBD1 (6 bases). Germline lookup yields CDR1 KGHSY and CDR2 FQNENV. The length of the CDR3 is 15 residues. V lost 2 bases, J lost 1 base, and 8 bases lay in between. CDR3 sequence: CASSQQGITNEKLFF. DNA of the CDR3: TGTGCCAGCAGCCAACAGGGGATAACTAATGAAAAACTGTTTTTT.

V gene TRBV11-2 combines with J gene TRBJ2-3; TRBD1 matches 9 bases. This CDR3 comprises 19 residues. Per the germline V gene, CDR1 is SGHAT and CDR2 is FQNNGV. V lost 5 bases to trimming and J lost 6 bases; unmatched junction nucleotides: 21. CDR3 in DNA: TGTGCCAGCAGCCCCAGATTGCCCGGGACAGGGACAAACCGGGATACGCAGTATTTT. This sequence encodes CASSPRLPGTGTNRDTQYF.

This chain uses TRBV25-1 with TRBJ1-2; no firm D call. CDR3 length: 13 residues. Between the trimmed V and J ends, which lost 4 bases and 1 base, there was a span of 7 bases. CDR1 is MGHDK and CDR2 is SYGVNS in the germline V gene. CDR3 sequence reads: CASSAGGNYGYTF. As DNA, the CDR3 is TGTGCCAGCAGTGCCGGAGGTAACTATGGCTACACCTTC.

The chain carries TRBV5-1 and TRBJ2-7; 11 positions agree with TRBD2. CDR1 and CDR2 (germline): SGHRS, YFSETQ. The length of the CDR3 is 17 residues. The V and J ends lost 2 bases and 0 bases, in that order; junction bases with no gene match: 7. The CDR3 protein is CASSLGLAGPSSYEQYF. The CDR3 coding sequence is TGCGCCAGCAGCTTAGGACTAGCGGGCCCGAGCTCCTACGAGCAGTACTTC.

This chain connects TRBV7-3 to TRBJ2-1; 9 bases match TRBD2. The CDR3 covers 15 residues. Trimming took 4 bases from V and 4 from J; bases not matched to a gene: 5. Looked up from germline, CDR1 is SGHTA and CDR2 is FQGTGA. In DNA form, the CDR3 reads TGTGCCAGCAGCTCGACTAGCGGAGATTACAATGAGCAGTTCTTC. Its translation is CASSSTSGDYNEQFF.

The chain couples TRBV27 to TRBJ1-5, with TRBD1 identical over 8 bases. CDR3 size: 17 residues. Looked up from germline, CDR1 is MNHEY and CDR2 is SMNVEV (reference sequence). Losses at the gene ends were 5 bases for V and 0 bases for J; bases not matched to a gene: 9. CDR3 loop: CASSADRAQYSNQPQHF. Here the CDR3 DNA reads TGTGCCAGCAGTGCGGACAGGGCTCAATATAGCAATCAGCCCCAGCATTTT.

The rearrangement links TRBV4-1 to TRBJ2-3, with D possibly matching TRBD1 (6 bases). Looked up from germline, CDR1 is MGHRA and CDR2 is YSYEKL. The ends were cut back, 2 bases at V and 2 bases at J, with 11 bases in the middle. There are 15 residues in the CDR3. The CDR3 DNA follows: TGCGCCAGCAGCCAAAGGACAGACTCCACAGATACGCAGTATTTT. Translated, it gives CASSQRTDSTDTQYF.

CDR3 DNA: TGTGCCAGCAGCCCCTTAACTAGCAGCTACGAGCAGTACTTC. Translated, it gives CASSPLTSSYEQYF. The chain has TRBV7-8 and TRBJ2-7, with D possibly being TRBD2 (6 bases). This CDR3 comprises 14 residues. CDR1 and CDR2 (germline): SGHVS, FQNEAQ. The V gene lost 5 bases and the J gene lost 3 bases, with 14 bases spanning the gap.

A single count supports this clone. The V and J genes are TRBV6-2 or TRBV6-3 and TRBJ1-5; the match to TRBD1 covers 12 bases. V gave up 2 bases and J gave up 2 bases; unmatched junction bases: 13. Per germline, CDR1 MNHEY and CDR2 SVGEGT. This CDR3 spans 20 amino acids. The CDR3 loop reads CASSYPVGQGARKGNQPQHF. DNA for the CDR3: TGTGCCAGCAGTTACCCCGTGGGACAGGGGGCTAGGAAAGGCAATCAGCCCCAGCATTTT.

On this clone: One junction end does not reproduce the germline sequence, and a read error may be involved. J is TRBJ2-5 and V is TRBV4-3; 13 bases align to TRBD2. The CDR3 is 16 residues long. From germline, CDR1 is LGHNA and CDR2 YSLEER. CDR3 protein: CTSSQGTSGVQETQYF. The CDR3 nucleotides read TGCACCAGCAGCCAGGGGACTAGCGGGGTCCAAGAGACCCAGTACTTC.

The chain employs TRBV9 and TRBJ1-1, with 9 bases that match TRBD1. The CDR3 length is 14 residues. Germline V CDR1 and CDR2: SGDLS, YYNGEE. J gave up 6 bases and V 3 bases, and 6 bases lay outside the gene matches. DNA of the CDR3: TGTGCCAGCAGCGCAGGACAGGGGTTCCCTGAAGCTTTCTTT. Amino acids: CASSAGQGFPEAFF.

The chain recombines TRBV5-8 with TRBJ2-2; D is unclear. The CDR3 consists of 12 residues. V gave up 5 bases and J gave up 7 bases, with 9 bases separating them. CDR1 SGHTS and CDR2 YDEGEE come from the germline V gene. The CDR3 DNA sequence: TGTGCCAGCAGTGGAAGGGACGGGGAGCTGTTTTTT. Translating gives CASSGRDGELFF.

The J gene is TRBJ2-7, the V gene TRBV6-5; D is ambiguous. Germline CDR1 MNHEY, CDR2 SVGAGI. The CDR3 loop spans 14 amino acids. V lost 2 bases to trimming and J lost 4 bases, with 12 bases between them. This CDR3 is CASSYGRRVYEQYF. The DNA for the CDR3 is TGTGCCAGCAGTTACGGGCGACGGGTATACGAGCAGTACTTC.

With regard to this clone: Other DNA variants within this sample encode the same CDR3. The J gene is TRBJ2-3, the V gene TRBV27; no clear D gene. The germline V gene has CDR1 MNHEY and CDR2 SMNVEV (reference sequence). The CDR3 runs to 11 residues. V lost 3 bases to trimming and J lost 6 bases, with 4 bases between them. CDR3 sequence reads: CASSLRDTQYF. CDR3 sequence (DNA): TGTGCCAGCAGTTTGCGGGATACGCAGTATTTT.

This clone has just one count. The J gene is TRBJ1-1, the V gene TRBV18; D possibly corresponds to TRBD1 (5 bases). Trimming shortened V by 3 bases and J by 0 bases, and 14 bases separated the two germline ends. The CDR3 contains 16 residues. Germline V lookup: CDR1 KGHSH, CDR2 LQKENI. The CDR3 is CASSPGGGTLNTEAFF. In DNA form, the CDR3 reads TGTGCCAGCTCACCTGGGGGGGGGACGCTGAACACTGAAGCTTTCTTT.

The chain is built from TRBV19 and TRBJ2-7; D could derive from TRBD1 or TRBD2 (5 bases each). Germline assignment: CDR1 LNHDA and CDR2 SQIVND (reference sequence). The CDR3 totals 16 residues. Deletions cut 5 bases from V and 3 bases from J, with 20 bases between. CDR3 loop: CASSRALGVLLYEQYF. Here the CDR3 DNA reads TGTGCCAGTAGTCGGGCCTTGGGGGTTCTACTCTACGAGCAGTACTTC.

The CDR3 region is CASSLALYDNEQFF. The DNA of the CDR3 is TGCGCCAGCAGCTTGGCACTATATGACAATGAGCAGTTCTTC. This chain connects TRBV5-1 to TRBJ2-1; D remains unclear. Germline V lookup: CDR1 SGHRS, CDR2 YFSETQ. V lost 0 bases to trimming and J lost 5 bases, with 9 bases between them. The CDR3 totals 14 residues.

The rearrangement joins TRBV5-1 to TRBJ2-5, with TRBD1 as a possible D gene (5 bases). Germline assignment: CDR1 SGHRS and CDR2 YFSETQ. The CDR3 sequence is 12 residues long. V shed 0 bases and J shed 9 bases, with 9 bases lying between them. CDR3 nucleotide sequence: TGCGCCAGCAGCTTGGAAGGGGTGGCCCAGTACTTC. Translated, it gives CASSLEGVAQYF.

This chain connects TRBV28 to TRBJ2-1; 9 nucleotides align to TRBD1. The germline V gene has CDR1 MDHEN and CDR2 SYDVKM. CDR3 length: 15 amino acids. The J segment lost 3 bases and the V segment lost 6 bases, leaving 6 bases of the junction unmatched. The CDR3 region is CASSPQGANYNEQFF. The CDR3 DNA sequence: TGTGCCAGCAGCCCACAGGGGGCCAACTACAATGAGCAGTTCTTC.

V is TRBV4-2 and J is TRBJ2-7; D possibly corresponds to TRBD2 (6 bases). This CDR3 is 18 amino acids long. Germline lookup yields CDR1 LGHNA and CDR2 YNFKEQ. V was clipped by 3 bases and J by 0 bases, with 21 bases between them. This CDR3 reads CASSHDVPGGGSSYEQYF. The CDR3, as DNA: TGTGCCAGCAGCCACGACGTTCCGGGTGGGGGGAGCTCCTACGAGCAGTACTTC.

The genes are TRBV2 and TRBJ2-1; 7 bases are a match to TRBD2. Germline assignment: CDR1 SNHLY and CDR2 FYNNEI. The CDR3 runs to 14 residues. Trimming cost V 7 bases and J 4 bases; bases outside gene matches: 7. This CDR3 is CASKIAGEYNEQFF. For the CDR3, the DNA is TGTGCCAGCAAAATAGCGGGCGAATACAATGAGCAGTTCTTC. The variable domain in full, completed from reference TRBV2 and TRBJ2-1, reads EPEVTQTPSHQVTQMGQEVILRCVPISNHLYFYWYRQILGQKVEFLVSFYNNEISEKSEIFDDQFSVERPDGSNFTLKIRSTKLEDSAMYFCASKIAGEYNEQFFGPGTRLTVL.